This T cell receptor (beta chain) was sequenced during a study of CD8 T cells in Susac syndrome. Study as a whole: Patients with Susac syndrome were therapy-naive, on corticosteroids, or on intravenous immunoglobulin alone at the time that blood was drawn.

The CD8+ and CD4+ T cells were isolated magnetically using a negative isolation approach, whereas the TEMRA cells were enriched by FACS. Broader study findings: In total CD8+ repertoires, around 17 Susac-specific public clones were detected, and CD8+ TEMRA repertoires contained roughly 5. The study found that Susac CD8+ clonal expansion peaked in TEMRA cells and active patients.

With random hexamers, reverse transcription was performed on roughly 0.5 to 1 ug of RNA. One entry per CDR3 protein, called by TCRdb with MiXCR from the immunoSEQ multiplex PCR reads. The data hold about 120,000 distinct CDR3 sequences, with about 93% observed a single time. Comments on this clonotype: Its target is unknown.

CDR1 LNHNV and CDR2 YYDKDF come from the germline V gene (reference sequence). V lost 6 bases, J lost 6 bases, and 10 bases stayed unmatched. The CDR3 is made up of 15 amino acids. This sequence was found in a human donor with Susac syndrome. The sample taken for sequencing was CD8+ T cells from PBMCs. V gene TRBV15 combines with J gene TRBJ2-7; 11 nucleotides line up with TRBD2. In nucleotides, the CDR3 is TGTGCCACCAGTGTTGGGACTAGCGGAAGGACCGAGCAGTACTTC. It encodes CATSVGTSGRTEQYF.